Listed below are T cell receptor beta chains from one sample, sequenced in a study of T cell responses to AZD1222 COVID-19 vaccine. Sequencing was performed with immunoSEQ multiplex PCR; in TCRdb, only in-frame clones are kept and a portion is missing. The data show 130,000 to 150,000 clones, about 91% seen once. Material: peripheral blood, obtained 28 days after the second AZD1222 dose. Receptors originate from an adult who received the AZD1222 COVID-19 vaccine. Each CDR3 is given without its conserved first and last residue. Fields, in order: CDR3 protein, D gene, clone size, V gene. A D gene is named only where the DNA matches it firmly. Clone size is not always given. Where it is, it says once, few, many or a class for expanded clones.

ARPGGYT | . | . | TRBV19
ASSYSPQGNTIY | . | . | TRBV6-5
ASSEGGGPTYEQY | TRBD2 | . | TRBV6-4
AISGFGSQETQY | . | . | TRBV10-3
ASSQEQGSTDTQY | . | . | TRBV4-1
ASSLGKAGGFPDYNEQF | TRBD2 | . | TRBV13
ASSLRGEGSTEAF | TRBD1 | . | TRBV18
ASSLGTDTQY | . | . | TRBV11-3
ASSLAQGEKGTEAF | TRBD1 | few | TRBV11-1
ASSLGLAGASGGDTQY | TRBD2 | . | TRBV4-2
ASSREGRTEAF | . | . | TRBV19
ASSLARSLNQPQH | . | . | TRBV7-8